This record looks at one T cell receptor (beta chain) sequence and its context. Antigen: not known. The sample comes from a study of cytomegalovirus exposure and HLA in healthy donors. Points from the study as a whole: Listed as cytomegalovirus-associated were 164 TCR beta chains.

CDR1 SGHDN and CDR2 FVKESK come from the germline V gene. Trimming took off 1 base at V and 4 bases at J, with 5 bases between the two ends. This CDR3 has 12 amino acids. Sequencing used immunoSEQ multiplex PCR; TCRdb keeps in-frame clones, though not all of them. The sample consists of about 140,000 clones, roughly nine tenths of them appearing once. The chain recombines TRBV14 with TRBJ2-7; no clear D gene. Sequenced material: PBMCs. The receptor was derived from a young man in good health and CMV-seronegative. CDR3 in DNA: TGTGCCAGCAGCCAAGTGAGGTACGAGCAGTACTTC. It codes for CASSQVRYEQYF.